These 25 T cell receptor beta chains originate from one sample sequenced in a study of identical twins (dated by TCRdb to about 2016). The library was prepared using 5' RACE. The sequencing machine was an Illumina HiSeq 2000. Using fastp at Q25 and MiXCR, TCRdb reprocessed the public reads and kept productive beta chains. Identical CDR3 proteins give one entry, which carries the most common genes and DNA. This sample is represented by 300,000 to 400,000 distinct CDR3 sequences; around 9.7% of them were singletons. The ten largest clones represent 8% to 9.5% of the sample. The sequenced material came from naive T cells sorted from blood. The cell subset or site label here, explained by the study, means: cells isolated with a human naive T-cell isolation kit. All receptors come from a woman in her 50s in good health.

This clonotype was detected a few times. The chain has TRBV15 and TRBJ2-5; a weak D match, TRBD1 (5 bases). Germline loops: CDR1 LNHNV, CDR2 YYDKDF (reference sequence). The CDR3 covers 15 residues. Trimming shortened V by 0 bases and J by 9 bases, and 17 bases separated the two germline ends. In DNA form, the CDR3 reads TGTGCCACCAGCAGAGAGGCAGGCGCCCAAGGGGCCCAGTACTTC. The encoded protein is CATSREAGAQGAQYF.

This clonotype appeared a few times. The CDR3, as DNA: TGTGCCAGCAGCCATCGGACTAGATGGGAGCAGTACTTC. Translated, it gives CASSHRTRWEQYF. This rearrangement joins TRBV14 to TRBJ2-7, with 7 bases fitting TRBD2. With V trimmed by 3 bases and J by 7 bases, 6 bases remained unmatched. The CDR3 spans 13 residues. CDR1 is SGHDN and CDR2 is FVKESK in the germline V gene.

On this clonotype: A much larger clone is a single base away; this may be a read error. The chain joins TRBV5-1 to TRBJ2-2; TRBD2 matches at 7 bases. The CDR3 extends over 15 amino acids. In germline, CDR1 is SGHRS, CDR2 YFSETQ. For the CDR3, the DNA is TGCGCCAGCAGCTTGGAGGCTAGCGGTATCGGGCAGCTGTTTTTT. Protein sequence: CASSLEASGIGQLFF.

This clonotype has more than one count but fewer than ten. The V call is TRBV15, the J call TRBJ1-5; D unclear. The CDR3 runs 14 residues. The V gene lost 5 bases and the J gene lost 6 bases, with 14 bases spanning the gap. Germline CDR1 is LNHNV and CDR2 is YYDKDF (reference sequence). This CDR3 reads CATSLGPWGQPQHF. The CDR3, as DNA: TGTGCCACCAGCCTAGGACCTTGGGGTCAGCCCCAGCATTTT.

In its sample, this clonotype was seen many times. V gene TRBV6-5 combines with J gene TRBJ2-1, with D possibly being TRBD2 (5 bases). Germline loops: CDR1 MNHEY, CDR2 SVGAGI. CDR3 length equals 13 residues. Trimming shortened V by 8 bases and J by 0 bases, and 8 bases separated the two germline ends. The CDR3 region has the DNA TGTGCCAGCGTGGGGAGCTCCTACAATGAGCAGTTCTTC. Its translation: CASVGSSYNEQFF.

This clonotype was seen ten or more times. The chain uses TRBV12-3 or TRBV12-4 and TRBJ2-7; D unclear. The ends were cut back, 3 bases at V and 6 bases at J, with 12 bases in the middle. The CDR3 extends over 13 amino acids. The CDR3 is CASSLRSTSEQYV. The CDR3 region has the DNA TGTGCCAGCAGTTTGCGGTCGACCTCCGAGCAGTACGTC.

This clonotype was recorded a few times. V and J are TRBV12-3 or TRBV12-4 and TRBJ2-5; 11 nucleotides align to TRBD2. V lost 5 bases, J lost 0 bases, and 11 bases stayed unmatched. This CDR3 comprises 18 residues. For the CDR3, the DNA is TGTGCCAGCAGTCCAACCGGGACTAGCGGCAAGTACCAAGAGACCCAGTACTTC. It codes for CASSPTGTSGKYQETQYF.

Concerning this clonotype itself: As the CDR3 is not closed by the conserved phenylalanine or tryptophan, this likely results from a read error. This chain uses TRBV2 with TRBJ2-2; the match to TRBD1 covers 7 bases. V shed 7 bases and J 7 bases; nucleotides not matched to a gene: 6. CDR3 size: 13 residues. Germline CDR1 is SNHLY and CDR2 is FYNNEI. In nucleotides, the CDR3 is TGTGCCAGCACCGGGACAGACGACGGGGAGCTGTTTTTA. It codes for CASTGTDDGELFL.

Only a few counts were recorded for this clonotype. The chain employs TRBV5-1 and TRBJ2-1, with TRBD2 identical over 14 bases. There are 15 residues in the CDR3. J was trimmed by 8 bases and V by 4 bases; bases with no gene match: 5. Germline V gene sequence: CDR1 SGHRS, CDR2 YFSETQ. CDR3 region: CASSEGLAGVDEQFF. The CDR3 bases are TGCGCCAGCAGCGAGGGACTAGCGGGAGTGGATGAGCAGTTCTTC.

This clonotype turned up a few times. J is TRBJ2-2 and V is TRBV11-3, with D possibly TRBD1 on 6 matching bases. Trimming took off 5 bases at V and 7 bases at J, with 17 bases between the two ends. The V gene's germline CDR1 is SGHNT and CDR2 YENEEA. This CDR3 is 15 amino acids long. For the CDR3, the DNA is TGTGCCAGCAGCCCTTCAGGGGTCCGGAACGGGGAGCTGTTTTTT. Protein sequence: CASSPSGVRNGELFF.

In DNA, the CDR3 is TGTGCCAGCACAACTAGCGGGGGAAACAATGAGCAGTTCTTC. This codes for CASTTSGGNNEQFF. V gene TRBV27 combines with J gene TRBJ2-1, with TRBD2 matching 11 bases. Germline V gives CDR1 MNHEY, CDR2 SMNVEV (reference sequence). Trimming cost V 7 bases and J 5 bases; bases outside gene matches: 4. The CDR3 totals 14 residues.

The rearrangement links TRBV19 to TRBJ2-3; 12 bases agree with TRBD2. This CDR3 is built from 16 residues. Germline V gene lookup returns CDR1 LNHDA and CDR2 SQIVND (reference sequence). V lost 7 bases to trimming and J lost 4 bases; unmatched junction nucleotides: 9. The CDR3 is CASTPTSGRRSDTQYF. CDR3 coding DNA: TGTGCCAGTACCCCGACTAGCGGGAGAAGGTCAGATACGCAGTATTTT. Filled out from reference TRBV19 and TRBJ2-3, the complete variable domain reads DGGITQSPKYLFRKEGQNVTLSCEQNLNHDAMYWYRQDPGQGLRLIYYSQIVNDFQKGDIAEGYSVSREKKESFPLTVTSAQKNPTAFYLCASTPTSGRRSDTQYFGPGTRLTVL.

This clonotype came up a few times. V and J are TRBV20-1 and TRBJ2-7, with 7 bases fitting TRBD1. The ends lost 1 base at V and 7 bases at J; junction bases unmatched: 10. The germline V gene encodes CDR1 DFQATT and CDR2 SNEGSKA (reference sequence). The CDR3 has 14 residues. This chain's CDR3 is CSARVAGGLGEQYF. The CDR3 DNA reads TGCAGTGCTAGAGTGGCAGGGGGATTGGGGGAGCAGTACTTC.

This clonotype has ten or more counts. CDR3 in DNA: TGTGCCAGCAGCCTGAAGGGTGTAGATGAGCAGTTCTTC. It yields the protein CASSLKGVDEQFF. The chain joins TRBV3-1 to TRBJ2-1, with D unclear. V shed 4 bases and J shed 8 bases, with 12 bases lying between them. This CDR3 has 13 amino acids. The germline gives CDR1 LGHDT, CDR2 YNNKEL (reference sequence).

This clonotype turned up a few times. The J gene is TRBJ1-1, the V gene TRBV20-1; perhaps TRBD1 as D (5 bases). From germline, CDR1 is DFQATT and CDR2 SNEGSKA (reference sequence). The CDR3 contains 12 residues. Trimming left V 4 bases short and J 4 bases short, with 10 bases between. CDR3 loop: CSATGTLTEAFF. The CDR3 nucleotides are TGCAGTGCTACTGGGACGCTCACTGAAGCTTTCTTT.

The table lists this clonotype with a few counts. The V gene is TRBV11-2, the J gene TRBJ2-1, with 7 bases identical to TRBD2. V lost 0 bases to trimming and J lost 5 bases; unmatched junction nucleotides: 1. The length of the CDR3 is 14 residues. CDR1 and CDR2 (germline): SGHAT, FQNNGV. Here the CDR3 DNA reads TGTGCCAGCAGCTTAGAACTAGCGCACAATGAGCAGTTCTTC. Translated, it gives CASSLELAHNEQFF.

A few counts support this clonotype. CDR3 nucleotides: TGTGCCAGCAGTTTAGGGGGGAATGGGGCCAACGTCCTGACTTTC. Translating gives CASSLGGNGANVLTF. The J gene is TRBJ2-6, the V gene TRBV27; TRBD2 is a possible D gene (6 bases). The CDR3 sequence is 15 residues long. Looked up from germline, CDR1 is MNHEY and CDR2 is SMNVEV (reference sequence). Between the trimmed V and J ends, which lost 2 bases and 3 bases, there was a span of 8 bases.

This clonotype was detected many times. The chain joins TRBV20-1 to TRBJ2-3, with D perhaps assigned TRBD1 or TRBD2 (6 bases each). This CDR3 has 15 residues. V was trimmed by 1 base and J by 0 bases, leaving 11 bases between them. Germline lookup yields CDR1 DFQATT and CDR2 SNEGSKA (reference sequence). The CDR3 here is CSARGGADSTDTQYF. The CDR3 DNA is TGCAGTGCTAGAGGGGGGGCAGACAGCACAGATACGCAGTATTTT.

Ten or more counts support this clonotype. V usage is TRBV11-2 and J usage is TRBJ2-5, with D perhaps assigned TRBD1 or TRBD2 (5 bases each). V was shortened by 5 bases and J by 7 bases, with 14 bases between the two germline ends. Germline-derived CDR1 and CDR2 are SGHAT and FQNNGV. The CDR3 loop spans 13 amino acids. Here the CDR3 reads CASSTGHGRTQYF. As DNA, the CDR3 is TGTGCCAGCAGCACGGGGCATGGGAGGACCCAGTACTTC.

This clonotype was found many times. The chain recombines TRBV4-2 with TRBJ2-3, with D possibly TRBD2 on 5 matching bases. The CDR3 runs to 14 residues. The V end lost 4 bases, the J end lost 1 base, and 9 bases lay between the germline ends. CDR1 is LGHNA, CDR2 YNFKEQ, per germline. CDR3 region: CASSPRTRTDTQYF. CDR3 coding DNA: TGTGCCAGCAGCCCTAGGACTCGCACAGATACGCAGTATTTT.

Only a few counts were recorded for this clonotype. This rearrangement joins TRBV10-3 to TRBJ1-4; D is perhaps TRBD1 (5 bases). Germline V gene sequence: CDR1 ENHRY, CDR2 SYGVKD. The CDR3 extends over 14 amino acids. Trimming shortened V by 4 bases and J by 5 bases, and 11 bases separated the two germline ends. CDR3 sequence: CAISGDGGNEKLFF. CDR3 sequence (DNA): TGTGCCATCAGTGGGGACGGAGGAAATGAAAAACTGTTTTTT.

The chain employs TRBV9 and TRBJ2-1, with D maybe TRBD1 (6 bases). With 7 bases removed from V and 0 bases from J, the gap between germline ends came to 8 bases. CDR1 and CDR2 (germline): SGDLS, YYNGEE. The CDR3 is made up of 13 amino acids. As DNA, the CDR3 is TGTGCCAGCGCAGGGGACTCCTACAATGAGCAGTTCTTC. It codes for CASAGDSYNEQFF.

This clonotype appeared a few times. The V and J genes are TRBV3-1 and TRBJ1-1; the D gene is possibly TRBD1 (5 bases). Trimming removed 1 base at V and 8 bases at J, with 14 bases between. Germline V gene data show CDR1 as LGHDT and CDR2 as YNNKEL (reference sequence). The CDR3 length is 14 residues. CDR3 loop: CASSQVVAGSEAFF. DNA of the CDR3: TGTGCCAGCAGCCAAGTGGTGGCAGGGTCCGAAGCTTTCTTT.

This clonotype was observed a few times. V is TRBV11-3 and J is TRBJ2-3; 11 bases match TRBD2. The germline gives CDR1 SGHNT, CDR2 YENEEA. V shed 5 bases, J shed 0 bases, and the junction held 13 bases outside the gene matches. The CDR3 sequence is 19 residues long. The CDR3 loop reads CASSKRGLAEAYSTDTQYF. The CDR3, as DNA: TGTGCCAGCAGCAAAAGGGGACTAGCGGAGGCGTATAGCACAGATACGCAGTATTTT.

Ten or more counts support this clonotype. This chain connects TRBV18 to TRBJ2-4; D remains unclear. Germline-derived CDR1 and CDR2 are KGHSH and LQKENI. The CDR3 length is 16 residues. V lost 1 base to trimming and J lost 0 bases, with 10 bases between them. CDR3 in DNA: TGTGCCAGCTCACCACGGTCGGATTTAGCCAAAAACATTCAGTACTTC. Encoded protein: CASSPRSDLAKNIQYF.